This is a list of T cell receptor beta chains from one sample in a study of T cells in Graves' hyperthyroidism and ophthalmopathy. Using its own MiXCR run on the multiplex PCR reads, TCRdb lists one record per CDR3 protein. The sample shows around 690,000 distinct CDR3 sequences, 15% to 20% of them seen only once. Sequences were obtained from blood. All receptors derive from a man between 45 and 60 years old with Graves' hyperthyroidism. The CDR3 runs from the conserved cysteine through the conserved F or W.

CDR3aa: CASSSPITSAGEGPDTQYF
j_gene: TRBJ2-3
v_gene: TRBV7-9

CDR3aa: CASSLWGDEDGYTF
j_gene: TRBJ1-2
v_gene: TRBV5-1

CDR3aa: CSARDKEIAGYTGELVF
j_gene: TRBJ2-2
v_gene: TRBV20-1

CDR3aa: CATSRHQETQYF
j_gene: TRBJ2-5
v_gene: TRBV15

CDR3aa: CASSLDRTYGYTF
j_gene: TRBJ1-2
v_gene: TRBV13

CDR3aa: CASSWDASGEQFF
j_gene: TRBJ2-1
v_gene: TRBV7-9

CDR3aa: CASSKVGRRSYNEQFF
j_gene: TRBJ2-1
v_gene: TRBV28

CDR3aa: CASSPLSSGYNEQFF
j_gene: TRBJ2-1
v_gene: TRBV18

CDR3aa: CASSGTGAGELFF
j_gene: TRBJ2-2
v_gene: TRBV9

CDR3aa: CASSSTSGRFNEQFF
j_gene: TRBJ2-1
v_gene: TRBV5-4

CDR3aa: CASRFGAPSTGELFF
j_gene: TRBJ2-2
v_gene: TRBV27

CDR3aa: CSAKTATKNIQYF
j_gene: TRBJ2-4
v_gene: TRBV20-1

CDR3aa: CASSAVGSVSEQYF
j_gene: TRBJ2-7
v_gene: TRBV9

CDR3aa: CASSAGIWAYGYTF
j_gene: TRBJ1-2
v_gene: TRBV2

CDR3aa: CASSTGQNLINYGYTF
j_gene: TRBJ1-2
v_gene: TRBV11-2

CDR3aa: CAWSRGAKTQYF
j_gene: TRBJ2-5
v_gene: TRBV30

CDR3aa: CASRTDRAGANVLTF
j_gene: TRBJ2-6
v_gene: TRBV19

CDR3aa: CASGGPIDDEAFF
j_gene: TRBJ1-1
v_gene: TRBV28

CDR3aa: CASSSGPGSGASHEQFF
j_gene: TRBJ2-1
v_gene: TRBV5-1

CDR3aa: CSARDLAGGRQFF
j_gene: TRBJ2-1
v_gene: TRBV20-1

CDR3aa: CSAREGTAGGNNEQFF
j_gene: TRBJ2-1
v_gene: TRBV20-1

CDR3aa: CATSRQTGMVSNEQFF
j_gene: TRBJ2-1
v_gene: TRBV15

CDR3aa: CASSEEESYEQYF
j_gene: TRBJ2-7
v_gene: TRBV2

CDR3aa: CASSILRTSGYNEQFF
j_gene: TRBJ2-1
v_gene: TRBV19